This passage covers 11 T cell receptor beta chains from one sample sequenced in a study of regulatory T cells in long-lasting Graves disease. As for time point: newly diagnosed GD, antithyroid drugs for less than 3 months. After RNA was extracted from PBMCs, the TCR library was made from it. With iRepertoire HTBI primers and Arm-PCR of CDR3 regions, TCR beta libraries were built. From the multiplex PCR reads, TCRdb called clonotypes with MiXCR, one entry per CDR3 protein. This repertoire shows over 450,000 distinct CDR3 sequences, 9.5% to 15% found once; its top ten account for about 8.9%. The same sample was also used in a study of T cells in Graves' hyperthyroidism and ophthalmopathy.

Sequenced material: peripheral blood mononuclear cells (PBMCs), taken at new diagnosis, from a patient treated with antithyroid drugs. The source is a woman in her twenties or thirties with Graves disease.

The chain has TRBV30 and TRBJ2-7; D could derive from TRBD1 or TRBD2 (6 bases each). Trimming removed 3 bases from V and 1 base from J, with 16 bases in between. The germline CDR1 and CDR2 sequences are GTSNPN and SVGIG (reference sequence). The CDR3 sequence is 15 residues long. The CDR3 reads CAWRGAGRISYEQYF. In nucleotides, the CDR3 is TGTGCCTGGAGGGGGGCGGGACGGATATCCTACGAGCAGTACTTC.

This clonotype was observed at least ten times. V and J are TRBV7-9 and TRBJ2-1; no reliable D call. This CDR3 is built from 13 residues. V was clipped by 1 base and J by 6 bases, with 7 bases between them. Germline CDR1 reads SEHNR; CDR2 reads FQNEAQ (reference sequence). The CDR3 DNA reads TGTGCCAGCAGCTTAGTCGGTGGCAATGAGCAGTTCTTC. Its protein product is CASSLVGGNEQFF.

This clonotype showed up many times. The V and J genes are TRBV29-1 and TRBJ2-5, with D perhaps matching TRBD1 (5 bases). V was cut by 4 bases and J by 3 bases, with 9 bases left in between. This CDR3 is 12 amino acids long. Germline loops: CDR1 SQVTM, CDR2 ANQGSEA. The DNA for the CDR3 is TGCAGCGTTGCCCAGGGCGAAGAGACCCAGTACTTC. Translated, it gives CSVAQGEETQYF.

In this sample, this clonotype turned up many times. The V call is TRBV7-9, the J call TRBJ1-4, with D unresolved. The germline CDR1 and CDR2 sequences are SEHNR and FQNEAQ (reference sequence). The CDR3 runs to 14 residues. V lost 2 bases and J lost 3, with 7 bases in between. The CDR3 here is CASSLKGPNEKLFF. The CDR3 DNA sequence: TGTGCCAGCAGCTTAAAGGGCCCTAATGAAAAACTGTTTTTT.

The rearrangement joins TRBV6-5 to TRBJ2-5, with 10 bases aligning to TRBD1. The DNA matches TRBJ2-1 better at its end, which makes the J call doubtful. This CDR3 comprises 16 residues. CDR1 and CDR2 from the germline V gene are MNHEY and SVGAGI. The DNA for the CDR3 is TGTGCCAGCAGTTACAAAGGACAGGGGGAACTTGGGGAGCAGTTCTTC. Translation gives CASSYKGQGELGEQFF.

This clonotype has a count of ten or more. This rearrangement joins TRBV10-3 to TRBJ1-1; no firm D call. V lost 8 bases to trimming and J lost 1 base, with 11 bases between them. The CDR3 covers 13 residues. The V gene's germline CDR1 is ENHRY and CDR2 SYGVKD. The CDR3 loop reads CAIGGSPNTEAFF. CDR3 coding DNA: TGTGCCATCGGCGGGTCCCCGAACACTGAAGCTTTCTTT.

This clonotype showed up many times. The chain links TRBV30 to TRBJ1-1; D might be TRBD1 (6 bases). V was cut by 5 bases and J by 6 bases, with 16 bases left in between. This CDR3 region has 13 residues. Germline CDR1 and CDR2: GTSNPN and SVGIG (reference sequence). CDR3 in amino acids: CAWRQARVSEAFF. The CDR3 DNA reads as TGTGCCTGGCGACAGGCCAGGGTTTCTGAAGCTTTCTTT.

This clonotype showed up many times. As DNA, the CDR3 is TGTGCCCCAAGGCCCCCCAGGGAAGAGTCGAACACCGGGGAGCTGTTTTTT. Its protein product is CAPRPPREESNTGELFF. V gene TRBV24-1 combines with J gene TRBJ2-2; D perhaps matches TRBD1 (5 bases). V lost 12 bases and J lost 0, with 22 bases in between. The CDR3 length is 17 residues. Germline V gene lookup returns CDR1 KGHDR and CDR2 SFDVKD.

The rearrangement joins TRBV5-1 to TRBJ1-3; D is undetermined. The CDR3 totals 14 residues. The V end lost 3 bases, the J end lost 0 bases, and 7 bases lay between the germline ends. Germline V CDR1 and CDR2: SGHRS, YFSETQ. The CDR3 sequence is CASSSPDSGNTIYF. CDR3 DNA: TGCGCCAGCAGCTCGCCAGACTCTGGAAACACCATATATTTT. The full variable domain, its missing parts supplied by reference TRBV5-1 and TRBJ1-3, is KAGVTQTPRYLIKTRGQQVTLSCSPISGHRSVSWYQQTPGQGLQFLFEYFSETQRNKGNFPGRFSGRQFSNSRSEMNVSTLELGDSALYLCASSSPDSGNTIYFGEGSWLTVV.

This clonotype was detected ten times or more. The V call is TRBV20-1, the J call TRBJ2-1; D is unresolved. Germline CDR1 reads DFQATT; CDR2 reads SNEGSKA (reference sequence). This CDR3 spans 13 amino acids. V lost 3 bases and J lost 2, with 8 bases in between. CDR3 DNA sequence: TGCAGTGCTAGGCGGCTAACCTACAATGAGCAGTTCTTC. Protein: CSARRLTYNEQFF.

In the case of this clonotype: A much larger clone lies a single base off, so this may be a read error. V gene TRBV19 combines with J gene TRBJ2-1, with 10 bases aligning to TRBD2. Germline CDR1 is LNHDA and CDR2 is SQIVND (reference sequence). This CDR3 has 15 residues. CDR3 sequence reads: CASSIGAGGRNDQFF. CDR3 sequence (DNA): TGTGCCAGTAGTATTGGAGCGGGAGGGAGGAATGACCAGTTCTTC.